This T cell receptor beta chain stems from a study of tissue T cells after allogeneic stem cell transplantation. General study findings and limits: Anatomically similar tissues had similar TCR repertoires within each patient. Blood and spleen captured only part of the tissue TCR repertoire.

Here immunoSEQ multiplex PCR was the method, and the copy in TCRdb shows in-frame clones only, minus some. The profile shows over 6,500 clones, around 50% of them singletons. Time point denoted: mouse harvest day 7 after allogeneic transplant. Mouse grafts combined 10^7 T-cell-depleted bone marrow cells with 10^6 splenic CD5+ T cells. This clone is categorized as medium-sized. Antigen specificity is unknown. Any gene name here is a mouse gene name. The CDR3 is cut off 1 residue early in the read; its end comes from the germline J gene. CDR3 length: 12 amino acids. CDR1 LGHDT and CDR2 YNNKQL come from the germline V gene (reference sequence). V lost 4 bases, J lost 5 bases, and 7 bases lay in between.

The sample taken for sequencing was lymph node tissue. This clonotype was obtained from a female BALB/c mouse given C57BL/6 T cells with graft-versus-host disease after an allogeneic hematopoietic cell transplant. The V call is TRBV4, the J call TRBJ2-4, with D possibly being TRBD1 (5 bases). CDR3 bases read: TGTGCCAGCAGCTTTCAGGGAAACACCTTGTAC. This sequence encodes CASSFQGNTLY. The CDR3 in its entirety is CASSFQGNTLYF. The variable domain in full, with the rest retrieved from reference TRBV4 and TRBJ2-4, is ETAVFQTPNYHVTQVGNEVSFNCKQTLGHDTMYWYKQDSKKLLKIMFSYNNKQLIVNETVPRRFSPQSSDKAHLNLRIKSVEPEDSAVYLCASSFQGNTLYFGAGTRLSVL.